The 10 T cell receptor beta chains below all came from one sample that was sequenced in a study of CD8+CD57+ T cells in acquired aplastic anemia. Patients included in sequencing had previously demonstrated CD8+CD57+ cell expansion by flow cytometry. Using genomic DNA as the template, TCR beta VDJ and CDR3 profiling was carried out. Each CDR3 protein gets one entry after TCRdb re-called the reads with MiXCR. The profile covers a few hundred thousand distinct CDR3 sequences, with around 32% appearing a single time and around 0.82% taken by the ten largest. Sequenced: sorted CD4+, CD8+, or CD8+CD57+ T cells (not recorded which) from PBMCs. The receptors here all came from a human donor with aplastic anemia.

This clonotype appeared a few times. The J gene is TRBJ2-7, the V gene TRBV4-3; D is undetermined. Between the trimmed V and J ends, which lost 2 bases and 12 bases, there was a span of 17 bases. CDR1 and CDR2 from the germline V gene are LGHNA and YSLEER. CDR3 size: 13 residues. CDR3 bases: TGCGCCAGCAGCCAAAACCCCGCATCGTATCGGTACTTC. This sequence encodes CASSQNPASYRYF.

This chain links TRBV20-1 with TRBJ1-5; D not resolved. Trimming took off 5 bases at V and 0 bases at J, with 8 bases between the two ends. This CDR3 comprises 13 residues. Germline V gives CDR1 DFQATT, CDR2 SNEGSKA (reference sequence). The CDR3 here is CSAGEVSNQPQHF. CDR3 in DNA: TGCAGTGCTGGGGAGGTTAGCAATCAGCCCCAGCATTTT.

V usage is TRBV20-1 and J usage is TRBJ2-7; no clear D gene. Germline assignment: CDR1 DFQATT and CDR2 SNEGSKA (reference sequence). The CDR3 loop spans 11 amino acids. V was shortened by 6 bases and J by 6 bases, with 12 bases between the two germline ends. In nucleotides, the CDR3 is TGCAGTGCACGAGGTACCTGCGAGCAGTACTTC. It translates to CSARGTCEQYF.

The V and J genes are TRBV20-1 and TRBJ2-7, with TRBD2 matching over 11 bases. Germline trimming cut 4 bases from V and 2 bases from J; bases unmatched to any gene: 7. Germline V gives CDR1 DFQATT, CDR2 SNEGSKA (reference sequence). This CDR3 spans 15 amino acids. The CDR3 nucleotides are TGCAGTGCTAAAGAAGGGACTAGCGGCACCTACGAGCAGTACTTC. This sequence encodes CSAKEGTSGTYEQYF.

This clonotype was detected ten times or more. It may be a read error: a sequence one base away is much more abundant. V and J are TRBV2 and TRBJ1-1; no reliable D call. Trimming took 5 bases from V and 3 from J, leaving 4 bases between them. The CDR3 runs 11 residues. The germline CDR1 and CDR2 sequences are SNHLY and FYNNEI. The chain's CDR3 is CASSWDTEAFF. The CDR3 nucleotides read TGTGCCAGCAGTTGGGACACTGAAGCTTTCTTT.

The rearrangement joins TRBV6-5 to TRBJ2-7, with 12 bases identical to TRBD2. The CDR3 runs 17 residues. Trimming took 0 bases from V and 1 from J; bases not matched to a gene: 4. Germline assignment: CDR1 MNHEY and CDR2 SVGAGI. The DNA for the CDR3 is TGTGCCAGCAGTTACTCGGCTAGCGGGAGGGAATCCTACGAGCAGTACTTC. Amino acid sequence: CASSYSASGRESYEQYF.

The chain combines TRBV24-1 with TRBJ2-3; weak D call: TRBD2 (6 bases). Germline values: CDR1 KGHDR, CDR2 SFDVKD. The CDR3 loop spans 17 amino acids. Trimming took off 3 bases at V and 2 bases at J, with 17 bases between the two ends. The DNA of the CDR3 is TGTGCCACCAGTGATCCCGACAGCGGGCGAGCCACAGATACGCAGTATTTT. Its protein product is CATSDPDSGRATDTQYF.

CDR3 nucleotide sequence: TGCAGCGTAGACGGACAGGGGCACGGCTACACCTTC. It codes for CSVDGQGHGYTF. This chain links TRBV29-1 with TRBJ1-2, with 9 bases matching TRBD1. Germline V CDR1 and CDR2: SQVTM, ANQGSEA. CDR3 length equals 12 residues. J was trimmed by 8 bases and V by 6 bases; bases with no gene match: 7.

This clonotype was picked up a small number of times. This chain joins TRBV5-5 and TRBJ1-6, with TRBD1 matching 10 bases. The germline gives CDR1 SGHKS, CDR2 YYEKEE (reference sequence). Losses at the gene ends were 5 bases for V and 8 bases for J; bases not matched to a gene: 10. This CDR3 spans 16 amino acids. The CDR3 DNA sequence: TGTGCCAGCAGACACTCCGGGACAGGGGTGGATTCACCCCTCCACTTT. Its protein product is CASRHSGTGVDSPLHF.

The J gene is TRBJ2-7, the V gene TRBV27; D gene ambiguous. CDR1 is MNHEY and CDR2 is SMNVEV in the germline V gene (reference sequence). The V end was cut by 7 bases, the J end by 3 bases, with 13 bases between. This CDR3 contains 13 residues. The CDR3 nucleotides read TGTGCCAGCAATTTCGACGCATACTACGAGCAGTACTTC. Translated, it gives CASNFDAYYEQYF.